Below, one T cell receptor (beta chain) is given with its context. Assay used: immunoSEQ multiplex PCR; TCRdb lists only in-frame clones, some missing. The sample contains about 85,000 clones, roughly nine tenths of which appear only once. The sample comes from a study of T cell changes during pregnancy in multiple sclerosis. V lost 5 bases and J 5 bases, leaving 21 bases between the germline ends. CDR1 is MNHNY and CDR2 is SVGAGI in the germline V gene (reference sequence). The CDR3 totals 16 residues. The source is a female donor with multiple sclerosis, enrolled in a pregnancy study. The source material was peripheral blood, sampled in the first trimester of pregnancy. This rearrangement joins TRBV6-6 to TRBJ2-5; perhaps TRBD2 as D (6 bases). The CDR3 nucleotides read TGTGCCAGCAGTCAACGGACTACCAGCGAGTACGAGACCCAGTACTTC. It translates to CASSQRTTSEYETQYF.